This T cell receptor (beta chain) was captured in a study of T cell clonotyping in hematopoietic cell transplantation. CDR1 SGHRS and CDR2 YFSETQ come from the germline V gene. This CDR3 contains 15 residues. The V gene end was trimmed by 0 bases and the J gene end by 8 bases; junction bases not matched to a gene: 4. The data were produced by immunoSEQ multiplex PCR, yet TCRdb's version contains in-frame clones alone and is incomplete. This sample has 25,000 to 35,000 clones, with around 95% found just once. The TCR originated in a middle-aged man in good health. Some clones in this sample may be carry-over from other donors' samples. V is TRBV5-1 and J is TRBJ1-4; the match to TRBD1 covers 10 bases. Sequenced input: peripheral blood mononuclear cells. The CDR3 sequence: CASSLVGQGREKLFF. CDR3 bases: TGCGCCAGCAGCTTGGTGGGACAGGGGCGGGAAAAACTGTTTTTT.